This T cell receptor beta chain was sequenced in a study of T cell responses to AZD1222 COVID-19 vaccine (dated by TCRdb to about 2021). Describing the broader study: A total of around 240 trial participants underwent TCR sequencing, of whom 207 received two doses of AZD1222 and around 26 received two doses of the MenACWY control vaccine. Enrollment into the trials was organized by age into subgroups of 18-55, 56-69 and 70-plus years, and those subgroups contained around 150, 28 and 57 TCR-sequenced participants, respectively.

The CDR3 regions of human TCRbeta chains were analyzed by immunosequencing. Regarding the original processing steps: Repertoire TCRs were checked for matches against a reference library of SARS-CoV-2-specific TCRs that had been generated using the MIRA antigen-specificity platform. Breadth meant the fraction of unique TCRs that were SARS-CoV-2-associated, whereas depth meant the fraction of total T cells that were SARS-CoV-2-associated. Using the MIRA data, each spike-specific TCR was assigned both to the spike region to which the TCR was reactive and to a CD4 or CD8 class. Log10-transformed breadth and depth values were compared by one-way ANOVA with Sidak's multiple comparisons tests. TCRdb retrieved this table from immuneACCESS and kept in-frame rearrangements only. Not all clones are present; in checked studies, unresolved V genes account for under half, and no reason is known for the remainder. V, J and clone size are taken as reported in that table, and D and trimming were inferred from the DNA itself. The sample table contains 210,000 or so clones; only one count was recorded for approximately 94% of them. The top ten constitute approximately 1% of the sample.

As to this clone: Its antigen remains undetermined. Base quality data are lacking; no much larger clone is found one base away.

Looking up the germline V gene yields CDR1 MNHEY and CDR2 SVGEGT. Including the terminal cysteine and phenylalanine, the CDR3 comprises 15 residues. The entry retains the CDR3 DNA only, 45 bases that are in frame from base 1. Trimming at the junction amounts to 5 bases on V and 6 bases on J, and the germline ends lie 17 bases apart. Beyond this particular receptor, the publication reports: After two AZD1222 doses, spike-specific TCR breadth and depth were significantly higher than at day 0 and than in MenACWY recipients. Vaccine-associated CD4 TCRs spanned the whole spike protein, with dominant responses in regions 160-218 and 743-854. Because no samples from the day 14 peak response were available, repertoires could be characterized only after the peak T cell response. In the small 56-69-year group, the increase in depth fell short of significance, most likely because of low power. Only a handful of AZD1222 recipients were SARS-CoV-2 seropositive at baseline, limiting conclusions about previously exposed vaccinees. Participants were mostly white British, with more females than males. The authors suggested clonal diversity may have been underestimated. Reportedly, close to half of the unique spike-specific TCRs recognized epitopes lying outside the regions that are mutated in the B.1.351 and B.1.1.7 variants.

Reading the label with the study, this specimen's time point is: baseline before first vaccination. Explained via the paper, the treatment or condition label denotes: meningococcal conjugate vaccine given as trial control. The vaccinee samples were drawn from two UK trials, COV001 and COV002, one of which was a single-blind randomized controlled phase 2/3 trial testing AZD1222 (ChAdOx1 nCoV-19) in healthy adults. Trial participant PBMC samples were collected at day 0 and day 28 after the second dose for TCRbeta chain sequencing. The sequenced sample was peripheral blood, obtained on day 0 of MenACWY control vaccination. The TCR comes from an adult in good health. Recombination joined TRBV6-2 or TRBV6-3 with TRBJ1-5; TRBD1 is perhaps the D gene, given 6 matching bases. This receptor has the CDR3 CASSQSTGTPQPQHF. The DNA reads TGTGCCAGCAGTCAATCGACAGGTACGCCTCAGCCCCAGCATTTT.